The text below deals with one T cell receptor (beta chain). This sample was taken from a study of OX40 agonist ivuxolimab in advanced cancers. At the level of the study: Those treated in dose escalation had hepatocellular carcinoma, melanoma, renal cell cancer or head and neck cancer.

The table came from immunoSEQ multiplex PCR; TCRdb's copy has only in-frame clones and leaves some out. The sample consists of about 38,000 clones, roughly nine tenths of them appearing once. Here the sequenced sample was CD4+ or CD8+ T cells sorted from blood, taken in a trial of the OX40 agonist ivuxolimab. The TCR originated in an adult with an advanced solid tumor such as melanoma, head and neck, liver or kidney cancer.

In DNA form, the CDR3 reads TGTGCCAGCAGCATCGACTTGACCACCACCGGGGAGCTGTTTTTT. Its translation is CASSIDLTTTGELFF. The chain recombines TRBV7-2 with TRBJ2-2; D not certain. Trimming removed 5 bases from V and 4 bases from J, with 14 bases in between. The CDR3 is made up of 15 amino acids. Germline V gene data show CDR1 as SGHTA and CDR2 as FQGNSA. Full variable domain (outside the CDR3, taken from reference TRBV7-2 and TRBJ2-2): GAGVSQSPSNKVTEKGKDVELRCDPISGHTALYWYRQSLGQGLEFLIYFQGNSAPDKSGLPSDRFSAERTGGSVSTLTIQRTQQEDSAVYLCASSIDLTTTGELFFGEGSRLTVL.